Reported below is one T cell receptor beta chain. Its antigen remains unidentified. Flow cytometry had shown expanded CD8+CD57+ cells in the patients chosen for sequencing. The data were obtained in a study of CD8+CD57+ T cells in acquired aplastic anemia. For CDR3 and TCR beta VDJ profiling, genomic DNA was the template used. TCRdb independently ran MiXCR on the reads; one entry per CDR3 protein. The table records roughly 160,000 distinct CDR3 sequences, 65% to 75% of them present only once. Whole-study results and caveats: Patients did not significantly differ from controls in CD8+ Simpson's diversity. The same twenty-nine CD8+ CDR3 sequences occurred in patients and in controls.

CDR1 DFQATT and CDR2 SNEGSKA come from the germline V gene (reference sequence). Trimming took off 2 bases at V and 8 bases at J, with 16 bases between the two ends. CDR3 length: 15 residues. Specimen: sorted CD4+, CD8+, or CD8+CD57+ T cells (not recorded which) from PBMCs. The TCR comes from a human donor with aplastic anemia. This chain connects TRBV20-1 to TRBJ1-6, with D possibly being TRBD1 (5 bases). In nucleotides, the CDR3 is TGCAGTGCTAGATCAAGGGGAGGGATAGATTCACCCCTCCACTTT. Its protein is CSARSRGGIDSPLHF.